A few counts support the clone carrying this TCR beta chain. Antigen unknown. Unrecorded immune exposures were likely, despite nominal health at sampling. Trimming took off 3 bases at V and 8 bases at J, with 11 bases between the two ends. The CDR3 consists of 12 residues. The germline gives CDR1 SGDLS, CDR2 YYNGEE. This sample stems from a study of cytomegalovirus exposure and HLA in healthy donors. Notes on the study in general: Further analysis was carried out later, and it showed several of the most significant clusters appearing linked to common viral pathogens.

The PCR made use of 60 Vbeta and 13 Jbeta primers. As processed by the authors: In a later analysis, around 10 million of 75 million to 85 million unique beta chains occurred in at least two donors. TCRdb's copy holds only in-frame clones and misses some; the assay was immunoSEQ multiplex PCR. The V and J calls and clone size come from that table; D and trimming were worked out from the DNA. The sample has 210,000 or so clones; more than 70% are singletons. The clonotype originates from a boy between 10 and 17 years old in good health and CMV-seronegative. The source material was PBMCs. This chain joins TRBV9 and TRBJ1-2; D uncertain. This CDR3 is CASSATVWGYTF. Here the CDR3 DNA reads TGTGCCAGCAGCGCCACAGTGTGGGGCTACACCTTC.